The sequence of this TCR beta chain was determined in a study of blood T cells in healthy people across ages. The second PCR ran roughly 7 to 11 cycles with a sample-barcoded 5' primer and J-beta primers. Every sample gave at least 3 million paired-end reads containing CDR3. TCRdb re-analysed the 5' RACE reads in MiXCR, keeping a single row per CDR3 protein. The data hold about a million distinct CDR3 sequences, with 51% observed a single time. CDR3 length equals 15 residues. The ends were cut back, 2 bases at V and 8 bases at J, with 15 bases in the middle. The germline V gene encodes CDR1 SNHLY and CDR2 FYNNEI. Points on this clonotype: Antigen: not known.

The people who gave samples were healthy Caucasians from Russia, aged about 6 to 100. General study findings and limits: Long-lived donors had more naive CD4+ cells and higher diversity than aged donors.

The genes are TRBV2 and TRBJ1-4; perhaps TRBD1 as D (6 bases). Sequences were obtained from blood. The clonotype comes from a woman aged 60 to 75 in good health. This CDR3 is CASSETGRQDEKLFF. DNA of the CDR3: TGTGCCAGCAGTGAAACCGGAAGACAGGACGAAAAACTGTTTTTT.